Listed below are T cell receptor beta chains from one sample, sequenced in a study of blood T cell repertoires in COVID-19. Only in-frame clones appear in the TCRdb table, and some are missing; sequencing was by immunoSEQ multiplex PCR. This sample has fewer than 400,000 clones; around 84% occur once, and the top ten carry around 3%. The material sequenced was peripheral blood. These receptors were taken from a human donor in a cohort sampled during active COVID-19. Both conserved end residues are part of each CDR3. Only some rows state a clone size, as once, few, many or a class for expanded clones.

J: TRBJ2-5
V: TRBV4-1
size: NA
CDR3: CASSPRDRAETQYF

J: TRBJ2-1
V: TRBV3-1/TRBV3-2
size: NA
CDR3: CASSQDREGQDNEQFF

J: TRBJ2-3
V: TRBV28
size: once
CDR3: CASSLLKTGGSGDTQYF

J: TRBJ2-5
V: TRBV24-1
size: NA
CDR3: CATSDADRDEETQYF

J: TRBJ2-6
V: TRBV6-1
size: NA
CDR3: CASSEDGRETYSGANVLTF

J: TRBJ1-1
V: TRBV10-3
size: NA
CDR3: CAISEGGRVNTEAFF

J: TRBJ2-2
V: TRBV14
size: NA
CDR3: CASSRQVTGAELFF

J: TRBJ2-2
V: TRBV7-2
size: once
CDR3: CASSQAGAGELFF

J: TRBJ1-6
V: TRBV30
size: few
CDR3: CAYNVGSVSPLHF

J: TRBJ2-2
V: TRBV19
size: NA
CDR3: CASTPWGHHPTGELFF

J: TRBJ1-1
V: TRBV6-5
size: NA
CDR3: CASSYGGVQTEAFF

J: TRBJ2-1
V: TRBV19
size: NA
CDR3: CASSIGVLVREQFF

J: TRBJ2-3
V: TRBV7-2
size: NA
CDR3: CASSPDRLAGTDTQYF

J: TRBJ1-1
V: TRBV6-5
size: few
CDR3: CASSRGGEGAEAFF

J: TRBJ1-3
V: TRBV7-6
size: NA
CDR3: CASSLAGVGNTIYF

J: TRBJ2-1
V: TRBV2
size: NA
CDR3: CASSEDGRGAPPYEQFF

J: TRBJ2-7
V: TRBV30
size: once
CDR3: CAWRRGGWFEQYF

J: TRBJ1-1
V: TRBV7-8
size: NA
CDR3: CASSFSGQGLGAFF

J: TRBJ2-4
V: TRBV28
size: NA
CDR3: CASSRAGTSGRRSAKNIQYF

J: TRBJ1-1
V: TRBV23-1
size: once
CDR3: CASSQSGGQGKAEAFF

J: TRBJ1-4
V: TRBV5-6
size: NA
CDR3: CASSLAGGEKLFF

J: TRBJ2-1
V: TRBV10-3
size: NA
CDR3: CATWTGYNEQFF

J: TRBJ1-2
V: TRBV30
size: NA
CDR3: CAWKGQGKDGYTF

J: TRBJ2-5
V: TRBV5-1
size: once
CDR3: CASSLLTGGQETQYF

J: TRBJ2-7
V: TRBV28
size: NA
CDR3: CASSSIPAGDMYEQYF

J: TRBJ1-5
V: TRBV2
size: many
CDR3: CASRADRAYQPQHF

J: TRBJ1-5
V: TRBV5-4
size: NA
CDR3: CASSLGQAQPQHF

J: TRBJ1-1
V: TRBV7-9
size: NA
CDR3: CASSLDRRGASTEAFF

J: TRBJ1-5
V: TRBV28
size: once
CDR3: CASNREGAVSNQPQHF

J: TRBJ2-2
V: TRBV14
size: NA
CDR3: CASSQGVSGTGELFF

J: TRBJ2-5
V: TRBV7-8
size: NA
CDR3: CASSLAPSGRGGKTQYF

J: TRBJ2-7
V: TRBV30
size: NA
CDR3: CAWSEAGGPYEQYF

J: TRBJ1-4
V: TRBV5-1
size: NA
CDR3: CASSLGQLGEKLFF

J: TRBJ2-7
V: TRBV4-1
size: NA
CDR3: CASSQGRDGYEQYF

J: TRBJ1-3
V: TRBV11-2
size: once
CDR3: CASSYSGGTGNTIYF

J: TRBJ2-7
V: TRBV28
size: NA
CDR3: CASSRMPGTANSYEQYF

J: TRBJ1-1
V: TRBV30
size: NA
CDR3: CAWERGDRTEAFF

J: TRBJ1-2
V: TRBV28
size: NA
CDR3: CASSHSLRGLKAPLYGYTF

J: TRBJ2-7
V: TRBV28
size: NA
CDR3: CASSTLAGGKYEQYF

J: TRBJ2-3
V: TRBV20-1
size: NA
CDR3: CSASSLATADTQYF

J: TRBJ1-2
V: TRBV19
size: NA
CDR3: CARSVFGYTF

J: TRBJ2-2
V: TRBV19
size: NA
CDR3: CASSIRDPPGELFF

J: TRBJ2-7
V: TRBV27
size: NA
CDR3: CASSLSGALRGQYF

J: TRBJ2-1
V: TRBV7-9
size: NA
CDR3: CASSLGWGGGAVRNEQFF

J: TRBJ1-6
V: TRBV28
size: NA
CDR3: CASSPGTGRNSPLHF

J: TRBJ1-6
V: TRBV20-1
size: once
CDR3: CSASRGPSSYNSPLHF

J: TRBJ1-6
V: TRBV7-9
size: NA
CDR3: CASSSSDRDGGSPLHF

J: TRBJ2-2
V: TRBV6-5
size: NA
CDR3: CASSYSDTPYVGELFF

J: TRBJ1-5
V: TRBV6-4
size: NA
CDR3: CASSEEEGQPQHF

J: TRBJ2-7
V: TRBV12-3/TRBV12-4
size: NA
CDR3: CASSRSHEQYF

J: TRBJ2-3
V: TRBV7-3
size: NA
CDR3: CASSLTSGGGTDTQYF